Below are 4 T cell receptor beta chains sequenced from a single sample in a study of cytomegalovirus exposure and HLA in healthy donors. Use of 60 Vbeta and 13 Jbeta primers characterized the PCR. The table came from immunoSEQ multiplex PCR; TCRdb's copy has only in-frame clones and leaves some out. The repertoire holds some 120,000 clones, approximately 80% seen once, with approximately 1.2% in the top ten. The source material was PBMCs. These receptor sequences come from a man over 45 in good health and CMV-seronegative.

The chain couples TRBV7-9 to TRBJ1-1; D might be TRBD1 (5 bases). Trimming stripped 2 bases from V and 11 bases from J, with 18 bases between. The germline V gene encodes CDR1 SEHNR and CDR2 FQNEAQ (reference sequence). This CDR3 contains 14 residues. DNA of the CDR3: TGTGCCAGCAGCTTAAGTACGTTGGCGGGGGAGGCTTTCTTT. This gives the protein CASSLSTLAGEAFF.

The rearrangement uses TRBV6-5 and TRBJ1-1, with TRBD1 as a possible D gene (5 bases). V was cut by 8 bases and J by 7 bases, with 17 bases left in between. CDR1 and CDR2 from the germline V gene are MNHEY and SVGAGI. The CDR3 covers 13 residues. The CDR3 spells CASFPPPGGEAFF. In nucleotides, the CDR3 is TGTGCCAGCTTTCCACCTCCGGGGGGTGAAGCTTTCTTT.

The gene calls are TRBV18 and TRBJ1-1; the D gene is possibly TRBD1 (6 bases). This CDR3 spans 12 amino acids. Trimming pared 4 bases from V and 6 bases from J, leaving 9 bases between. The V gene's germline CDR1 is KGHSH and CDR2 LQKENI. The CDR3 loop reads CASSLSGAEAFF. As DNA, the CDR3 is TGTGCCAGCTCACTCTCAGGGGCTGAAGCTTTCTTT.

The chain links TRBV2 to TRBJ1-2, with D unresolved. Trimming took 6 bases from V and 8 from J, leaving 13 bases between them. The CDR3 contains 12 residues. Germline V gene data show CDR1 as SNHLY and CDR2 as FYNNEI. The chain's CDR3 is CASSQQREGYTF. The DNA for the CDR3 is TGTGCCAGCAGCCAGCAGCGGGAAGGCTACACCTTC.